The source of this TCR beta chain is a study of human T cells and chemical hapten exposure. Study overall: It was small differences in pooled library volume that mainly caused per-sample TCR yields to vary.

Noted time point: patch test 1, 2 weeks after DPC sensitization. As for treatment: therapeutic diphenylcyclopropenone sensitization with weekly scalp DPC. From the RACE reads, TCRdb called clonotypes with MiXCR, one entry per CDR3 protein. Among tens of thousands of distinct CDR3 sequences listed, around 7.8% were seen once. The CDR3 sequence is 16 residues long. Trimming stripped 6 bases from V and 3 bases from J, with 17 bases between. The study's findings and limits: No shift was seen in TCRs above 1 in 1000 frequency with DPC sensitization.

This clonotype was counted at least ten times. The antigen remains unidentified. The origin of this receptor is a woman aged 30 to 39 with alopecia areata. Some clones in this sample may be carry-over from other donors' samples. V is TRBV12-3 or TRBV12-4 and J is TRBJ1-4, with a tentative D call TRBD1 (6 bases). The sequenced sample was whole blood, obtained in connection with sensitization to the hapten diphenylcyclopropenone (DPC). The CDR3 nucleotides are TGTGCCAGCAGCCCGACTCCAGGGGAACCTAATGAAAAACTGTTTTTT. It encodes CASSPTPGEPNEKLFF.